The 21 T cell receptor beta chains in this list originate from one sample, sequenced in a study of identical twins (dated by TCRdb to about 2016). Libraries were made using 5' RACE. The data were produced on an Illumina HiSeq 2000. The public reads were run again by TCRdb, first through fastp at Q25 and then through MiXCR, and only productive beta chains were kept. Rows are combined by CDR3 protein, so each entry shows the most common genes and DNA. The sample table shows 700,000 or so distinct CDR3 sequences, and 8.6% are seen once. The ten biggest clones cover 0.85% to 1% of the sample. These records were also assigned to another study, of yellow fever vaccine responses in identical twins.

Specimen: PBMCs. The receptors come from a woman under 30 in good health.

The table lists this clonotype with many counts. The DNA of the CDR3 is TGCAGTGCTAGAGATGTGACTAGCGAATACAATGAGCAGTTCTTC. Protein sequence: CSARDVTSEYNEQFF. The gene calls are TRBV20-1 and TRBJ2-1; 8 bases agree with TRBD2. Germline values: CDR1 DFQATT, CDR2 SNEGSKA (reference sequence). V dropped 0 bases and J dropped 4; count of bases not matched to a gene: 5. The CDR3 totals 15 residues.

The chain links TRBV5-6 to TRBJ2-7; D might be TRBD2 (5 bases). The V gene lost 4 bases and the J gene lost 7 bases, with 12 bases spanning the gap. The germline gives CDR1 SGHDT, CDR2 YYEEEE. The CDR3 consists of 12 residues. The CDR3 DNA reads as TGTGCCAGCAGCGAGGGAGACCAGGAGCAGTACTTC. Its translation is CASSEGDQEQYF.

In this sample, this clonotype turned up a few times. The chain is built from TRBV7-9 and TRBJ1-4; 7 bases match TRBD1. The CDR3 runs to 12 residues. Germline lookup yields CDR1 SEHNR and CDR2 FQNEAQ (reference sequence). V trimming: 5 bases; J trimming: 8 bases; junction bases outside the gene matches: 2. CDR3 region: CASSRDREKLFF. The CDR3 region has the DNA TGTGCCAGCAGCCGGGACAGAGAAAAACTGTTTTTT.

The CDR3 here is CASSQEGTTSYEQYF. CDR3 DNA: TGCGCCAGCAGCCAAGAAGGGACTACCTCCTACGAGCAGTACTTC. The chain is built from TRBV4-3 and TRBJ2-7, with TRBD2 identical over 7 bases. The germline gives CDR1 LGHNA, CDR2 YSLEER. This CDR3 comprises 15 residues. Trimming removed 0 bases from V and 0 bases from J; junction bases left unmatched: 2.

The chain combines TRBV25-1 with TRBJ1-4; 7 bases line up with TRBD1. V shed 2 bases, J shed 7 bases, and the junction held 16 bases outside the gene matches. This CDR3 has 18 residues. Germline lookup yields CDR1 MGHDK and CDR2 SYGVNS. CDR3 loop: CASSERRTGLPGGEKLFF. In DNA, the CDR3 is TGTGCCAGCAGTGAACGGAGGACAGGCCTTCCCGGTGGTGAAAAACTGTTTTTT.

The V call is TRBV7-9, the J call TRBJ2-7, with D unresolved. The CDR3 has 11 amino acids. Trimming removed 5 bases from V and 5 bases from J, with 7 bases in between. Germline CDR1 reads SEHNR; CDR2 reads FQNEAQ (reference sequence). The CDR3 spells CASSPIHEQYF. CDR3 nucleotide sequence: TGTGCCAGCAGCCCCATCCACGAGCAGTACTTC.

This clonotype was observed a handful of times. This rearrangement joins TRBV5-1 to TRBJ2-2; 8 bases line up with TRBD2. V dropped 6 bases and J dropped 7; count of bases not matched to a gene: 11. CDR3 length: 15 residues. Germline-derived CDR1 and CDR2 are SGHRS and YFSETQ. CDR3 residues: CASNFREGSRGELFF. The CDR3 bases are TGCGCCAGCAATTTCCGGGAGGGATCCCGCGGGGAGCTGTTTTTT.

This clonotype came up a few times. This rearrangement joins TRBV2 to TRBJ2-1, with D unclear. V was clipped by 7 bases and J by 9 bases, with 19 bases between them. CDR3 size: 14 residues. In germline, CDR1 is SNHLY, CDR2 FYNNEI. The CDR3 loop reads CASTRDGVSSEQFF. The DNA of the CDR3 is TGTGCCAGCACTCGAGATGGGGTTTCCAGTGAGCAGTTCTTC.

V is TRBV20-1 and J is TRBJ2-6; 9 nucleotides match TRBD2. The CDR3 consists of 19 residues. The ends lost 0 bases at V and 0 bases at J; junction bases unmatched: 9. Germline lookup yields CDR1 DFQATT and CDR2 SNEGSKA (reference sequence). CDR3 protein: CSARDSKREAYSGANVLTF. CDR3 bases: TGCAGTGCTAGAGATTCAAAGCGGGAGGCATACTCTGGGGCCAACGTCCTGACTTTC.

V and J are TRBV4-3 and TRBJ2-1; D not certain. V lost 0 bases and J lost 8, with 14 bases in between. This CDR3 is 15 amino acids long. The germline V gene has CDR1 LGHNA and CDR2 YSLEER. The CDR3 sequence: CASSQDLAEGDEQFF. CDR3 sequence (DNA): TGCGCCAGCAGCCAAGATCTGGCGGAAGGCGATGAGCAGTTCTTC.

The chain is built from TRBV4-1 and TRBJ2-5; 11 bases fit TRBD2. J gave up 4 bases and V 3 bases, and 4 bases lay outside the gene matches. The CDR3 totals 15 residues. Germline lookup yields CDR1 MGHRA and CDR2 YSYEKL. CDR3 in DNA: TGCGCCAGCAGCCACGAACTAGCGGGAGTAGAGACCCAGTACTTC. Protein sequence: CASSHELAGVETQYF.

Only a few counts were recorded for this clonotype. A junction end diverges from the germline sequence, so it may reflect a read error. The chain has TRBV7-7 and TRBJ2-7; 11 bases line up with TRBD2. This CDR3 spans 13 amino acids. CDR1 and CDR2 (germline): SSHAT, FNYEAQ (reference sequence). The chain's CDR3 is CASSLAGGPEQYF. The DNA of the CDR3 is TGTGCTAGCAGCTTAGCGGGAGGGCCCGAGCAGTACTTC.

The genes are TRBV12-3 or TRBV12-4 and TRBJ2-7; tentatively, D is TRBD1 (6 bases). V was pared by 4 bases and J by 1 base, with 14 bases between. The CDR3 contains 15 residues. CDR3 region: CASSYPGAGSYEQYF. The CDR3 DNA follows: TGTGCCAGCAGTTATCCAGGGGCCGGGTCCTACGAGCAGTACTTC.

The table lists this clonotype with many counts. The chain uses TRBV20-1 and TRBJ2-5; 11 bases fit TRBD1. V gave up 0 bases and J gave up 5 bases; unmatched junction bases: 8. CDR3 size: 16 residues. Germline V gives CDR1 DFQATT, CDR2 SNEGSKA (reference sequence). CDR3 nucleotides: TGCAGTGCTAGAGACAAGGACAGGGGGCGATGGGAGACCCAGTACTTC. It codes for CSARDKDRGRWETQYF.

The CDR3 DNA sequence: TGTGCCAGCAGCTCTGCGAGCTCCTACAATGAGCAGTTCTTC. Encoded protein: CASSSASSYNEQFF. This chain uses TRBV11-1 with TRBJ2-1; unclear D gene. The germline V and J ends were trimmed by 4 bases and 0 bases, with 7 bases remaining between them. CDR3 length equals 14 residues. Germline V gene lookup returns CDR1 SGHAT and CDR2 FQDESV (reference sequence). Full variable domain (remainder filled in from reference TRBV11-1 and TRBJ2-1): EAEVAQSPRYKITEKSQAVAFWCDPISGHATLYWYRQILGQGPELLVQFQDESVVDDSQLPKDRFSAERLKGVDSTLKIQPAELGDSAMYLCASSSASSYNEQFFGPGTRLTVL.

There are a few counts of this clonotype. The chain combines TRBV7-9 with TRBJ2-1, with D unclear. V was clipped by 5 bases and J by 10 bases, with 15 bases between them. Germline V gene data show CDR1 as SEHNR and CDR2 as FQNEAQ (reference sequence). The CDR3 extends over 13 amino acids. This chain's CDR3 is CASSQTTVGEQFF. Here the CDR3 DNA reads TGTGCCAGCAGCCAGACCACGGTAGGGGAGCAGTTCTTC.

The chain combines TRBV10-3 with TRBJ2-7; D is possibly TRBD1 or TRBD2 (7 bases each). The CDR3 consists of 14 residues. With 7 bases removed from V and 2 bases from J, the gap between germline ends came to 15 bases. Per germline, CDR1 ENHRY and CDR2 SYGVKD. The CDR3 loop reads CAIMSQGGTYEQYF. DNA for the CDR3: TGTGCCATCATGTCCCAGGGGGGGACCTACGAGCAGTACTTC.

The chain combines TRBV23-1 with TRBJ2-2, with D possibly TRBD1 on 6 matching bases. TRBV23-1 is an ORF for which the function is uncertain. The V and J ends lost 3 bases and 6 bases respectively, with 11 bases between them. CDR3 length: 14 amino acids. CDR3 nucleotide sequence: TGCGCCAGCAGTCATCAGGGGCCCCCCGGGGAGCTGTTTTTT. Translated, it gives CASSHQGPPGELFF.

CDR3 sequence: CASSQHTSGGLYNEQFF. The CDR3 nucleotides read TGCGCCAGCAGCCAACACACTAGCGGGGGGTTGTACAATGAGCAGTTCTTC. This sequence joins TRBV4-1 and TRBJ2-1; the match to TRBD2 covers 12 bases. Germline loops: CDR1 MGHRA, CDR2 YSYEKL. After removal of 2 bases from V and 4 bases from J, the junction contained 6 bases not matched to a gene. The CDR3 sequence is 17 residues long.

This clonotype has more than one count but fewer than ten. The chain links TRBV12-3 or TRBV12-4 to TRBJ2-7; D is possibly TRBD2 (5 bases). The CDR3 consists of 16 residues. Trimming stripped 5 bases from V and 0 bases from J, with 17 bases between. The CDR3 sequence is CASSRWLAYSSYEQYF. The CDR3 coding sequence is TGTGCCAGCAGTCGGTGGCTAGCTTATAGCTCCTACGAGCAGTACTTC.

The chain couples TRBV30 to TRBJ2-7; no clear D gene. The CDR3 has 12 residues. With 4 bases removed from V and 2 bases from J, the gap between germline ends came to 9 bases. Germline assignment: CDR1 GTSNPN and CDR2 SVGIG (reference sequence). CDR3 loop: CAWKMGTYEQYF. CDR3 DNA: TGTGCCTGGAAGATGGGTACCTACGAGCAGTACTTC.